Below, one T cell receptor (beta chain) is given with its context. Regarding time point: baseline, week 1 (first vaccination visit). Treatment indicated: pre-vaccination baseline after standard-of-care therapy. The donors' diagnosis was new WHO grade 3 or 4 astrocytoma that was IDH1-mutant and ATRX-lost. V was clipped by 0 bases and J by 4 bases, with 19 bases between them. The germline gives CDR1 SGHDT, CDR2 YYEEEE. This CDR3 is 17 amino acids long. This sample was included in a study of a mutant IDH1 vaccine in newly diagnosed glioma. Study as a whole: Averaging roughly 40 years of age, treated patients were about 60% male and roughly 38% female. Those enrolled had earlier been treated with radiotherapy, temozolomide, or both, mostly both.

The protocol was immunoSEQ multiplex PCR, while the TCRdb copy is restricted to in-frame clones and leaves out a portion. The sample holds 80,000 to 100,000 clones; around 79% are singletons and the top ten take less than 5.5%. The chain joins TRBV5-6 to TRBJ1-1; maybe TRBD1 (5 bases). The clonotype originates from a man between 35 and 55 years old with glioma. Some clones in this sample may be carry-over from other donors' samples. This specimen consisted of PBMCs, obtained from a glioma patient treated with radiotherapy, temozolomide or both. CDR3 residues: CASSLEVGRVKSTEAFF. The CDR3, as DNA: TGTGCCAGCAGCTTGGAAGTCGGCAGGGTGAAGAGCACTGAAGCTTTCTTT.